Sequencing of this TCR beta chain was carried out in a study of T-cell memory formation after mild COVID-19. Whole-study results and caveats: Clones that contracted from day 15 to 85 had balanced CD4/CD8; later expanders were CD4+ biased.

Comments on this clonotype: Its antigen is unknown.

V lost 10 bases and J lost 5; bases outside the gene matches: 15. Germline assignment: CDR1 MNHGY and CDR2 SAAAGT. There are 17 residues in the CDR3. TCRdb analysed the 5' RACE reads with MiXCR anew, one entry per CDR3 protein. The table includes more than 450,000 distinct CDR3 sequences, roughly 18% detected once. The rearrangement uses TRBV6-8 and TRBJ2-1; TRBD1 matches 12 bases. This receptor was obtained from an adult woman who had mild COVID-19 (a few samples of this study predate the infection). Cell type and time point are not known. The specimen was PBMCs or a T cell subset sorted from them (not recorded which). The CDR3 DNA sequence: TGTGCCACCACCGGGACAGGGGGCCCCAGGGGGGACAATGAGCAGTTCTTC. It specifies CATTGTGGPRGDNEQFF.